The 28 T cell receptor beta chains below come from one sample, sequenced in a study of blood T cell repertoires in COVID-19. The repertoire was sequenced with immunoSEQ multiplex PCR; TCRdb's copy has only in-frame clones and lacks some. The sample consists of 70,000 to 100,000 clones, about 90% of them appearing once. Sequencing was performed on peripheral blood. Receptors were obtained from a woman aged 70-85 years with acute or convalescent COVID-19.

The V call is TRBV18, the J call TRBJ1-4, with 9 bases that match TRBD1. This CDR3 spans 14 amino acids. The germline V gene encodes CDR1 KGHSH and CDR2 LQKENI. J gave up 7 bases and V 0 bases, and 0 bases lay outside the gene matches. The CDR3 DNA is TGTGCCAGCTCACCACCGGGACAGGGTGAAAAACTGTTTTTT. This codes for CASSPPGQGEKLFF. Together with reference TRBV18 and TRBJ1-4, the CDR3 gives the full variable domain: NAGVMQNPRHLVRRRGQEARLRCSPMKGHSHVYWYRQLPEEGLKFMVYLQKENIIDESGMPKERFSAEFPKEGPSILRIQQVVRGDSAAYFCASSPPGQGEKLFFGSGTQLSVL.

This clone was found once. J is TRBJ2-3 and V is TRBV7-2, with 11 bases identical to TRBD2. V trimming: 1 base; J trimming: 8 bases; junction bases outside the gene matches: 11. Per germline, CDR1 SGHTA and CDR2 FQGNSA. The CDR3 spans 17 residues. The CDR3 DNA reads as TGTGCCAGCAGCTTAGGGCGACTAGCGGGAATCGGGTTTACGCAGTATTTT. Translation: CASSLGRLAGIGFTQYF. The whole variable domain, remainder taken from reference TRBV7-2 and TRBJ2-3, is GAGVSQSPSNKVTEKGKDVELRCDPISGHTALYWYRQSLGQGLEFLIYFQGNSAPDKSGLPSDRFSAERTGGSVSTLTIQRTQQEDSAVYLCASSLGRLAGIGFTQYFGPGTRLTVL.

The DNA of the CDR3 is TGTGCCAGCAGCCCGCTCGGTCTTGCGGCGAGGACAAATTACGAGCAGTACTTC. Encoded protein: CASSPLGLAARTNYEQYF. The chain carries TRBV4-2 and TRBJ2-7; D might be TRBD1 (5 bases). Per germline, CDR1 LGHNA and CDR2 YNFKEQ. Trimming stripped 4 bases from V and 4 bases from J, with 26 bases between. This CDR3 comprises 18 residues.

V and J are TRBV20-1 and TRBJ2-5; D is uncertain. Germline CDR1 DFQATT, CDR2 SNEGSKA (reference sequence). The CDR3 extends over 11 amino acids. Trimming left V 2 bases short and J 2 bases short, with 3 bases between. CDR3 region: CSARQQETQYF. In DNA, the CDR3 is TGCAGTGCTAGACAGCAAGAGACCCAGTACTTC.

This clone occurred once. V and J are TRBV24-1 and TRBJ2-2; D may be TRBD2 (6 bases). Trimming removed 5 bases at V and 3 bases at J, with 9 bases between. Germline V gene lookup returns CDR1 KGHDR and CDR2 SFDVKD. The CDR3 runs 14 residues. The CDR3 DNA sequence: TGTGCCACCAGTGGGTCGGGAGACACCGGGGAGCTGTTTTTT. It translates to CATSGSGDTGELFF.

The rearrangement links TRBV6-5 to TRBJ1-4; no definite D call. The CDR3 sequence is 15 residues long. Germline values: CDR1 MNHEY, CDR2 SVGAGI. V dropped 6 bases and J dropped 2 bases, with 13 bases sitting between them. CDR3 sequence (DNA): TGTGCCAGCAGACCACAGCGGGGTACTAATGAAAAACTGTTTTTT. It encodes CASRPQRGTNEKLFF.

The V gene is TRBV7-2, the J gene TRBJ2-3, with 14 positions matching TRBD2. Unmatched junction bases numbered 8, after V lost 5 bases and J lost 1 base. The CDR3 spans 18 residues. Germline-derived CDR1 and CDR2 are SGHTA and FQGNSA. CDR3 sequence: CASSPWGLAGVGTDTQYF. In DNA, the CDR3 is TGTGCCAGCAGCCCCTGGGGACTAGCGGGAGTTGGCACAGATACGCAGTATTTT.

The V call is TRBV5-1, the J call TRBJ2-1; the match to TRBD2 covers 9 bases. Trimming removed 4 bases from V and 4 bases from J; junction bases left unmatched: 12. The germline gives CDR1 SGHRS, CDR2 YFSETQ. The CDR3 extends over 17 amino acids. The CDR3 spells CASSPPGSGGVYNEQFF. In DNA form, the CDR3 reads TGCGCCAGCAGCCCCCCGGGTAGCGGGGGCGTATACAATGAGCAGTTCTTC.

V gene TRBV5-1 combines with J gene TRBJ1-3; D gene ambiguous. Per the germline V gene, CDR1 is SGHRS and CDR2 is YFSETQ. The V and J ends lost 0 bases and 9 bases respectively, with 16 bases between them. The CDR3 has 15 residues. The DNA for the CDR3 is TGCGCCAGCAGCTTGGGAAGAAACCGTGGAGCCACCATATATTTT. It codes for CASSLGRNRGATIYF.

This chain joins TRBV6-5 and TRBJ1-1; 9 bases match TRBD1. Germline values: CDR1 MNHEY, CDR2 SVGAGI. After removal of 7 bases from V and 6 bases from J, the junction contained 12 bases not matched to a gene. The CDR3 loop spans 15 amino acids. In DNA form, the CDR3 reads TGTGCCAGCAACCCAGGGGACAGGGCGTCCGCTGAAGCTTTCTTT. It translates to CASNPGDRASAEAFF.

This clone is classed as large. The rearrangement uses TRBV9 and TRBJ1-1; a possible D gene is TRBD1 (6 bases). Trimming left V 0 bases short and J 3 bases short, with 24 bases between. The CDR3 is 19 residues long. CDR1 and CDR2 (germline): SGDLS, YYNGEE. CDR3 loop: CASSVVPAGDGGGDTEAFF. The CDR3 coding sequence is TGTGCCAGCAGCGTAGTCCCGGCAGGGGACGGCGGTGGGGACACTGAAGCTTTCTTT.

The chain uses TRBV14 and TRBJ2-5; D uncertain. The CDR3 contains 17 residues. V was trimmed by 1 base and J by 0 bases, leaving 15 bases between them. CDR1 SGHDN and CDR2 FVKESK come from the germline V gene. CDR3 residues: CASSQGISRSYQETQYF. In nucleotides, the CDR3 is TGTGCCAGCAGCCAAGGAATCTCCAGGTCGTACCAAGAGACCCAGTACTTC.

J is TRBJ2-5 and V is TRBV2; D not certain. V dropped 7 bases and J dropped 1 base, with 13 bases sitting between them. Looked up from germline, CDR1 is SNHLY and CDR2 is FYNNEI. This CDR3 has 14 residues. CDR3 region: CASIQNSRQETQYF. CDR3 DNA sequence: TGTGCCAGCATTCAGAACAGTCGCCAAGAGACCCAGTACTTC.

The chain joins TRBV18 to TRBJ2-7; D not resolved. This CDR3 spans 13 amino acids. CDR1 and CDR2 (germline): KGHSH, LQKENI. V gave up 2 bases and J gave up 2 bases, with 7 bases separating them. CDR3 region: CASSPGQPYEQYF. DNA for the CDR3: TGTGCCAGCTCACCAGGCCAACCCTACGAGCAGTACTTC.

The sample holds one count of this clone. The gene calls are TRBV7-9 and TRBJ1-5, with D maybe TRBD1 (6 bases). The CDR3 sequence is 16 residues long. The germline V gene encodes CDR1 SEHNR and CDR2 FQNEAQ (reference sequence). The germline V and J ends were trimmed by 3 bases and 2 bases, with 14 bases remaining between them. As DNA, the CDR3 is TGTGCCAGCAGCTTGGGAACAGGGCTTCGCAATCAGCCCCAGCATTTT. Translation: CASSLGTGLRNQPQHF.

The chain combines TRBV7-9 with TRBJ2-7; 10 bases align to TRBD1. Germline V gives CDR1 SEHNR, CDR2 FQNEAQ (reference sequence). The V and J ends lost 1 base and 2 bases, in that order; junction bases with no gene match: 5. The CDR3 is 16 residues long. The chain's CDR3 is CASSLDKGQGTYEQYF. The DNA for the CDR3 is TGTGCCAGCAGCTTAGATAAGGGACAGGGGACCTACGAGCAGTACTTC.

The chain recombines TRBV5-6 with TRBJ1-2; 8 bases match TRBD1. Germline-derived CDR1 and CDR2 are SGHDT and YYEEEE. The trim removed 4 bases at V and 2 bases at J, leaving 7 bases unmatched. The CDR3 spans 15 residues. The CDR3 is CASSPTGGTNYGYTF. CDR3 bases: TGTGCCAGCAGCCCAACAGGGGGGACCAACTATGGCTACACCTTC.

The rearrangement links TRBV5-6 to TRBJ1-1; perhaps TRBD1 as D (5 bases). Trimming pared 3 bases from V and 6 bases from J, leaving 15 bases between. This CDR3 has 14 amino acids. Germline-derived CDR1 and CDR2 are SGHDT and YYEEEE. The CDR3 protein is CASSSVTWGAEAFF. DNA for the CDR3: TGTGCCAGCAGCTCTGTGACTTGGGGCGCTGAAGCTTTCTTT.

CDR3 residues: CASSPGANYGYTF. In DNA, the CDR3 is TGTGCCAGCAGTCCCGGGGCTAACTATGGCTACACCTTC. V usage is TRBV12-3 or TRBV12-4 and J usage is TRBJ1-2, with D unresolved. CDR3 length: 13 residues. The V gene lost 5 bases and the J gene lost 0 bases, with 7 bases spanning the gap.

The J gene is TRBJ1-1, the V gene TRBV6-5; D ambiguous. This CDR3 contains 13 residues. CDR1 and CDR2 (germline): MNHEY, SVGAGI. Between the trimmed V and J ends, which lost 10 bases and 1 base, there was a span of 13 bases. CDR3 coding DNA: TGTGCCAACCGCGGGTCGGGGAACACTGAAGCTTTCTTT. Translation: CANRGSGNTEAFF.

J is TRBJ2-7 and V is TRBV6-5; 8 bases line up with TRBD2. The germline CDR1 and CDR2 sequences are MNHEY and SVGAGI. The CDR3 covers 14 residues. Losses at the gene ends were 4 bases for V and 12 bases for J; bases not matched to a gene: 14. This CDR3 reads CASSSDPGGSKGYF. The DNA of the CDR3 is TGTGCCAGCAGTTCCGACCCGGGAGGGTCTAAGGGGTACTTC.

This rearrangement joins TRBV28 to TRBJ2-7; D is perhaps TRBD1 (6 bases). Trimming removed 10 bases at V and 0 bases at J, with 16 bases between. This CDR3 region has 14 residues. CDR1 and CDR2 (germline): MDHEN, SYDVKM. The CDR3 sequence: CATDLTGRSYEQYF. The CDR3 DNA follows: TGTGCCACAGATCTCACAGGGCGCTCCTACGAGCAGTACTTC.

V and J are TRBV5-1 and TRBJ1-1; a possible D gene is TRBD1 (5 bases). The length of the CDR3 is 16 residues. The germline V gene encodes CDR1 SGHRS and CDR2 YFSETQ. V dropped 6 bases and J dropped 6 bases, with 24 bases sitting between them. The CDR3 spells CASTPLGGGSGPEAFF. The DNA of the CDR3 is TGCGCCAGCACCCCCCTCGGGGGGGGAAGTGGTCCTGAAGCTTTCTTT.

This clone has just one count. This rearrangement joins TRBV6-6 to TRBJ1-6; 7 bases agree with TRBD1. V lost 11 bases to trimming and J lost 9 bases; unmatched junction nucleotides: 10. The CDR3 sequence is 13 residues long. Germline V gives CDR1 MNHNY, CDR2 SVGAGI (reference sequence). The CDR3 region is CAVRGPNSSPLHF. The CDR3 coding sequence is TGTGCCGTAAGGGGGCCTAACTCTTCACCCCTCCACTTT.

The chain uses TRBV6-6 and TRBJ2-5, with a weak D call TRBD2 (5 bases). The V and J ends lost 6 bases and 0 bases respectively, with 11 bases between them. This CDR3 is 14 amino acids long. CDR1 and CDR2 from the germline V gene are MNHNY and SVGAGI (reference sequence). The CDR3 DNA is TGTGCCAGCAGAGCCCCCGGGAACCAAGAGACCCAGTACTTC. Encoded protein: CASRAPGNQETQYF.

The chain uses TRBV2 and TRBJ2-3; 8 bases map to TRBD2. Trimming took 8 bases from V and 1 from J; bases not matched to a gene: 5. The CDR3 is 14 residues long. The germline CDR1 and CDR2 sequences are SNHLY and FYNNEI. This chain's CDR3 is CASSGGRGTDTQYF. CDR3 nucleotide sequence: TGTGCCAGCTCGGGGGGGCGGGGCACAGATACGCAGTATTTT.

Only one count was recorded for this clone. V is TRBV3-1 (or the pseudogene TRBV3-2) and J is TRBJ1-2, with 7 positions matching TRBD1. The CDR3 loop spans 15 amino acids. Germline trimming cut 3 bases from V and 4 bases from J; bases unmatched to any gene: 8. Germline V CDR1 and CDR2: LGHDT, YNNKEL (reference sequence). CDR3 loop: CASSQRQGTFYGYTF. Written as DNA, the CDR3 is TGTGCCAGCAGCCAGAGACAGGGAACCTTCTATGGCTACACCTTC.

The chain recombines TRBV18 with TRBJ2-1, with D tentatively TRBD2 (6 bases). V was pared by 0 bases and J by 10 bases, with 16 bases between. From germline, CDR1 is KGHSH and CDR2 LQKENI. The CDR3 loop spans 15 amino acids. CDR3 in DNA: TGTGCCAGCTCACCACCGGGAGGTATTTGGCGGGAGCAGTTCTTC. Translated, it gives CASSPPGGIWREQFF.